This TCR beta chain is from a study of Ad26.COV2.S vaccination and SARS-CoV-2 variants. The treatment here: roughly 20 received Ad26.COV2.S at low or high dose, single or two shots; several received placebo; per-sample allocation not given. The samples were gathered on day 63 after the first injection of vaccine or placebo. This clone was counted a single time. Generated by immunoSEQ multiplex PCR, the TCRdb table keeps only in-frame clones and is missing some. The sample has approximately 480,000 clones, around 90% seen once. The material sequenced was peripheral blood, taken in a trial of Ad26.COV2.S vaccine versus placebo. This TCR was sampled from a person between 18 and 65 years old who received the Ad26.COV2.S COVID-19 vaccine or a placebo.

CDR3 coding DNA: TGTGCCAGCAGCTCCGGAGTACAGGGGGTCACAGATACGCAGTATTTT. The encoded protein is CASSSGVQGVTDTQYF. The V call is TRBV5-8, the J call TRBJ2-3, with 8 nucleotides matching TRBD1. CDR1 and CDR2 (germline): SGHTS, YDEGEE. This CDR3 region has 16 residues. Unmatched junction bases numbered 8, after V lost 3 bases and J lost 2 bases. Full variable domain (rest looked up from reference TRBV5-8 and TRBJ2-3): EAGVTQSPTHLIKTRGQQATLRCSPISGHTSVYWYQQALGLGLQFLLWYDEGEERNRGNFPPRFSGRQFPNYSSELNVNALELEDSALYLCASSSGVQGVTDTQYFGPGTRLTVL.